This T cell receptor beta chain was obtained from a study of cytomegalovirus exposure and HLA in healthy donors. PCR was performed using 60 Vbeta and 13 Jbeta primers. TCRdb's table, derived via immunoSEQ multiplex PCR, lists solely in-frame clones and lacks some. In the table there are 95,000 to 150,000 clones, over 70% of which are singletons. Trimming took off 6 bases at V and 5 bases at J, with 20 bases between the two ends. Germline CDR1 and CDR2: SNHLY and FYNNEI. This CDR3 contains 16 residues. The sequence came from a man aged 18 to 29 in good health and CMV-seropositive. Sample: PBMCs. V and J are TRBV2 and TRBJ2-4, with D possibly matching TRBD2 (7 bases). The CDR3 coding sequence is TGTGCCAGCAGCGACGGGAACCGGGGGGCCCAAAACATTCAGTACTTC. Its translation is CASSDGNRGAQNIQYF. Full variable domain (outside the CDR3, taken from reference TRBV2 and TRBJ2-4): EPEVTQTPSHQVTQMGQEVILRCVPISNHLYFYWYRQILGQKVEFLVSFYNNEISEKSEIFDDQFSVERPDGSNFTLKIRSTKLEDSAMYFCASSDGNRGAQNIQYFGAGTRLSVL.